The following is a TCR beta chain sequence with its context. This entry belongs to a study of CD8 T cells in Susac syndrome. RNA totalling about 0.45 to 1 ug underwent reverse transcription with random hexamers. TCRdb independently ran MiXCR on the immunoSEQ multiplex PCR reads; one entry per CDR3 protein. The repertoire holds around 150,000 distinct CDR3 sequences, with roughly 94% as singletons. The CDR3 loop spans 14 amino acids. Trimming removed 3 bases at V and 0 bases at J, with 9 bases between. Germline CDR1 DFQATT, CDR2 SNEGSKA (reference sequence). From blood CD8+ and CD4+ T cells, TCR beta sequences were generated. TEMRA cells were enriched by FACS, while CD8+ and CD4+ T cells were obtained through a negative isolation that was performed magnetically.

The sequenced sample consisted of CD4+ T cells from PBMCs. The V and J genes are TRBV20-1 and TRBJ2-1; D is ambiguous. The sequence was collected from a human donor with Susac syndrome. The CDR3 loop is CSASGASSYNEQFF. The CDR3 nucleotides are TGCAGTGCTAGTGGTGCCAGCTCCTACAATGAGCAGTTCTTC.